This TCR beta chain was identified during a study of blood T cell repertoires in COVID-19. For the study at large: Some COVID-19 samples were acute and others convalescent; all came from the United States, Italy and Spain. Sample material is recorded as cDNA or gDNA derived from T cells, B-cell-depleted T cells, or PBMCs.

V lost 8 bases and J 7 bases, leaving 17 bases between the germline ends. The CDR3 is made up of 14 amino acids. Germline CDR1 reads KGHSH; CDR2 reads LQKENI. Per the study methods: The assay estimated nucleated cells by amplifying reference gene primers. TCRdb keeps only in-frame clones here, not all; method: immunoSEQ multiplex PCR. The V and J calls and clone size are taken from that table; D and trimming were inferred from the DNA. This table holds around 160,000 clones, roughly four fifths found once. This TCR was recovered from a human donor with acute or convalescent COVID-19. The donor label of this sample is uncertain. The chain recombines TRBV18 with TRBJ1-4, with a weak D call TRBD1 (5 bases). The sequencing input was peripheral blood. CDR3 nucleotide sequence: TGTGCCAGCGAAGGATATGGGCAGGGTGAAAAACTGTTTTTT. It yields the protein CASEGYGQGEKLFF.